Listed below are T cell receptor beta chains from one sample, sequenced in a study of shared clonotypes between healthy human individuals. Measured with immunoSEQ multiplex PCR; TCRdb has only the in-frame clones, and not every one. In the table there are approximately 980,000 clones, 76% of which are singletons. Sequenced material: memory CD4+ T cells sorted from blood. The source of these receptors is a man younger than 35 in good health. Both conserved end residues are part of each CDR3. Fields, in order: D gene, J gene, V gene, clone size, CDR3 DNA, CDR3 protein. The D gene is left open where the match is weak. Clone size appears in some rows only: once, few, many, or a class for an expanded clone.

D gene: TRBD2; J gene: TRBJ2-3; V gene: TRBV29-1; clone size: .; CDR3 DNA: TGCAGCGTTGAAGTGGGGGGGATGGCAGATACGCAGTATTTT; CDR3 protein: CSVEVGGMADTQYF
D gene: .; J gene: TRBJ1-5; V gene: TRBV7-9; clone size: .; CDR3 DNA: TGTGCCAGCTTCAATAGGCGGGGGATAATCAGACCCCAGCATTTT; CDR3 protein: CASFNRRGIIRPQHF
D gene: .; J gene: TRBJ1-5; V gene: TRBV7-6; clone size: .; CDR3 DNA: TGTGCCAGCAGAGGGGGTCGGGAAAGCAATCAGCCCCAGCATTTT; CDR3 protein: CASRGGRESNQPQHF
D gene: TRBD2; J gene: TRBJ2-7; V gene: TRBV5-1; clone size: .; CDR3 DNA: TGCGCCAGCAGCTCAAGCGGGGGGACCTACGAGCAGTACTTC; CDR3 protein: CASSSSGGTYEQYF
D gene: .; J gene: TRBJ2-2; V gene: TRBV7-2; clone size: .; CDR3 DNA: TGTGCCAGCAGCTTCCGAGGGGGGGCCGGGGAGCTGTTTTTT; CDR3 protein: CASSFRGGAGELFF
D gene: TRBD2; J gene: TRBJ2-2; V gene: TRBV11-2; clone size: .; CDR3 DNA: TGTGCCAGCAGGGATTTAGCGGGAGGATTCGGGGAGCTGTTTTTT; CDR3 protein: CASRDLAGGFGELFF
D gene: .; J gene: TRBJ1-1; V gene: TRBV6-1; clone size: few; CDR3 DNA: TGTGCCAGCAGGAATATGAACACTGAAGCTTTCTTT; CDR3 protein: CASRNMNTEAFF
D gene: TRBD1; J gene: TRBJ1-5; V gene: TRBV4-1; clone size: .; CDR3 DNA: TGCGCCAGCAGCCAATCGGACAGGGGGCAACAGCCCCAGCATTTT; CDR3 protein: CASSQSDRGQQPQHF
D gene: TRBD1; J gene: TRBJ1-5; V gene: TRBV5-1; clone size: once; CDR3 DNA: TGCGCCAGCAGCTTGGGTTCAGGGGGTCCAGGACAGCCCCAGCATTTT; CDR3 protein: CASSLGSGGPGQPQHF
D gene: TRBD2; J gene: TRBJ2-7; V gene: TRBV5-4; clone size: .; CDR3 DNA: TGTGCCAGCAGCACACCCCTAGCGGGGGACTACGAGCAGTACTTC; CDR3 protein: CASSTPLAGDYEQYF
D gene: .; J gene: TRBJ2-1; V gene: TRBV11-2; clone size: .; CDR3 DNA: TGTGCCAGCAGCTTAGATGGAGCGGGCCCCGCCGGTGAGCAGTTCTTC; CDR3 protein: CASSLDGAGPAGEQFF
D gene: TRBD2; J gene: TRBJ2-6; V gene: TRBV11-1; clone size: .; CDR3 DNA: TGTGCCAGCAGCCCCGGGGTGGGGAGGGACTCTGGGGCCAACGTCCTGACTTTC; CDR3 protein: CASSPGVGRDSGANVLTF
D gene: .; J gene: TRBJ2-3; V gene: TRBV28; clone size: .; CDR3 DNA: TGTGCCAGCAGTCCCGGGGGCTGGCCAGATACGCAGTATTTT; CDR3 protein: CASSPGGWPDTQYF
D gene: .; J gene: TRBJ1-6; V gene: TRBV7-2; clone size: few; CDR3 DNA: TGTGCCAGCAGCTTATTGGTTACGATAAATAATTCACCCCTCCACTTT; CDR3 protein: CASSLLVTINNSPLHF
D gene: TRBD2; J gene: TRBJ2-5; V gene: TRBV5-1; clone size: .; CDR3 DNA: TGCGCCAGCAGCTCGACGGGACTAGCGCAAGAGACCCAGTACTTC; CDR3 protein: CASSSTGLAQETQYF
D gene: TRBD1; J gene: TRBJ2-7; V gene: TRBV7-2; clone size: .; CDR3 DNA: TGTGCCAGCAGCTTAGAGGGGGCCCAGGAGCAGTACTTC; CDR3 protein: CASSLEGAQEQYF
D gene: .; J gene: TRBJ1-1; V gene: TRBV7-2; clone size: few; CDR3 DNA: TGTGCCAGCAGCTTGGGGGGGTTCACTGGAACTGAAGCTTTCTTT; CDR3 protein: CASSLGGFTGTEAFF
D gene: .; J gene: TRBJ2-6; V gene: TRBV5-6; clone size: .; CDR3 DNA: TGTGCCACCGGTAAGAGAGGGGGAACCTCTGGGGCCAACGTCCTGACTTTC; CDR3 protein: CATGKRGGTSGANVLTF
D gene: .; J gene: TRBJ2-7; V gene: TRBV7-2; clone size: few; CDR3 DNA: TGTGCCAGCAGCCCAAGGGGGGGCGCTTCAACCTACGAGCAGTACTTC; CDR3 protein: CASSPRGGASTYEQYF
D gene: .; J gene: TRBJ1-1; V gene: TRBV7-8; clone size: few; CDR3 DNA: TGTGCCAGCAGCGTCCCCGGGGGGGCTGAAGCTTTCTTT; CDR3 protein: CASSVPGGAEAFF
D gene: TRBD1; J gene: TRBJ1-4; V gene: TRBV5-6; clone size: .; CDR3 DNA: TGTGCCAGCAGCTTGGTTTGGGATACCCGGACAGGGAATAATGAAAAACTGTTTTTT; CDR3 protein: CASSLVWDTRTGNNEKLFF
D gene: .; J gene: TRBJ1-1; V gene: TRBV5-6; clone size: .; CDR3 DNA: TGTGCCAGCAGCTTTTGGGGAACCCAGACGAACACTGAAGCTTTCTTT; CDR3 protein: CASSFWGTQTNTEAFF
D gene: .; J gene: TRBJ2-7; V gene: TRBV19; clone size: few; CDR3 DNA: TGTGCCAGTAGTACGACCGTGCAGTACTTC; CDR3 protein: CASSTTVQYF
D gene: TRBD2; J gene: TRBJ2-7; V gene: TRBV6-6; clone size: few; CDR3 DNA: TGTGCCAGCAGTTATGAGCGGGGGGCCTACGAGCAGTACTTC; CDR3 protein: CASSYERGAYEQYF
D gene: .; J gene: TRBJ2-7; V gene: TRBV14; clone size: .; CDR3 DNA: TGTGCCAGCAGCCAGGTGAGGACGGCCGGGGAGAGGCAGTACTTC; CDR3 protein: CASSQVRTAGERQYF
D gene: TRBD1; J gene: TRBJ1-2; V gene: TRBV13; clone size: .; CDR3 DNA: TGTGCCAGCAGCAGAAGGACAGGGGCTAACTATGGCTACACCTTC; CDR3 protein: CASSRRTGANYGYTF
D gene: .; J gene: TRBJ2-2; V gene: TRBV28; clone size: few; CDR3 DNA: TGTGCCAGCTCTTACACCGGGGAGCTGTTTTTT; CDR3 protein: CASSYTGELFF
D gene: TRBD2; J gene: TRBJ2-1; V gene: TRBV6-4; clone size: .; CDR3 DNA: TGTGCCAGCAGTGACTCCGATAGCGGGGGGGCAGGGAATGAGCAGTTCTTC; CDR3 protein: CASSDSDSGGAGNEQFF
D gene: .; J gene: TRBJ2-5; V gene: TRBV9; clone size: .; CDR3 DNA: TGTGCCAGCAGCCCCCGAACCCAAGAGACCCAGTACTTC; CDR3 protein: CASSPRTQETQYF
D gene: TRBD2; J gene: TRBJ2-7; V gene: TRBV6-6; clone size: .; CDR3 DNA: TGTGCCAGCAGGCTAGCGGGGGGCGCCTACGAGCAGTACTTC; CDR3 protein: CASRLAGGAYEQYF
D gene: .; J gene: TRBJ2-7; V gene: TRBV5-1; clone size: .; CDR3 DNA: TGCGCCAGCAGCCCGACTGTCCCCTACGAGCAGTACTTC; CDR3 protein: CASSPTVPYEQYF
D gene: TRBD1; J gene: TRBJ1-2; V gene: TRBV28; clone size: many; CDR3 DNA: TGTGCCAGCAGTCGACCCGGGACAGGGGATGGCTACACCTTC; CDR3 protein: CASSRPGTGDGYTF
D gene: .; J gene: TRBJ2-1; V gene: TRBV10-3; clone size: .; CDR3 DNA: TGTGCCATCAGTGAGTTATATGAGCAGTTCTTC; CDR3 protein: CAISELYEQFF
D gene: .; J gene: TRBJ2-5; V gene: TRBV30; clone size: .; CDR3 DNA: TGTGCCTGGAGTTCCAGGTGGGAGACCCAGTACTTC; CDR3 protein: CAWSSRWETQYF
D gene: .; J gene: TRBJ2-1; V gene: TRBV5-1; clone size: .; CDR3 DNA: TGCGCCAGCAGCTCCGGGACTTCCTACAATGAGCAGTTCTTC; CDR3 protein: CASSSGTSYNEQFF
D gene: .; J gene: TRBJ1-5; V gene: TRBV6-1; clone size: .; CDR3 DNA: TGTGCCAGCAGAAGGGGGGGGAGCAATCAGCCCCAGCATTTT; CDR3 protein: CASRRGGSNQPQHF
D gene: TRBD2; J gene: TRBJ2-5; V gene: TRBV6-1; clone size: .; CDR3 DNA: TGTGCCAGCACCGTTAGCGGGGGGATCGGAGAGACCCAGTACTTC; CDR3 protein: CASTVSGGIGETQYF
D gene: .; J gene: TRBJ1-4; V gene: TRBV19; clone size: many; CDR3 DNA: TGTGCCAGTAGTATAGCAGTGGGTGAAAAACTGTTTTTT; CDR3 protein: CASSIAVGEKLFF
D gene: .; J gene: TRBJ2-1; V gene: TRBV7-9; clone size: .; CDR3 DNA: TGTGCCAGCAGCCGTAAGGGGACCACCTACAATGAGCAGTTCTTC; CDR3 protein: CASSRKGTTYNEQFF
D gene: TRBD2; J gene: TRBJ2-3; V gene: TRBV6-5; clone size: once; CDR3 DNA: TGTGCCAGCAGTCGGGGGGGCCCGGGAGATACGCAGTATTTT; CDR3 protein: CASSRGGPGDTQYF
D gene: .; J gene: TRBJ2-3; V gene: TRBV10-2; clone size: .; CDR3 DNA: TGCGCCAGCAGTGAGTCGACGGGGATAGCTAGCACAGATACGCAGTATTTT; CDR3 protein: CASSESTGIASTDTQYF
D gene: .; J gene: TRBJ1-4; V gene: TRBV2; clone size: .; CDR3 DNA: TGTGCCAGCGTGGAGTTGGGTTGGGTAGGGACACCAAATGAAAAACTGTTTTTT; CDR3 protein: CASVELGWVGTPNEKLFF
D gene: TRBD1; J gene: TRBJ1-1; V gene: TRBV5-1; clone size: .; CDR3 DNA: TGCGCCAGCAGCCGAGTGACAGGGCCGATGAACACTGAAGCTTTCTTT; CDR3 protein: CASSRVTGPMNTEAFF
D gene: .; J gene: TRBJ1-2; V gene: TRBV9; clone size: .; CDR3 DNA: TGTGCCAGCAGCGTGGGGGCAAACTATGGCTACACCTTC; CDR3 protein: CASSVGANYGYTF
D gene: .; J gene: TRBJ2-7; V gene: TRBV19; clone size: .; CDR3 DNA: TGTGCCAGTAGTCAACAGGGGGGGTCCTACGAGCAGTACTTC; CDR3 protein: CASSQQGGSYEQYF
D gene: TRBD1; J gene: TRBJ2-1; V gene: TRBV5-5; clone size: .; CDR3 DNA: TGTGCCAGCAGCCTGGGGACAGGGTACGATGAGCAGTTCTTC; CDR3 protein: CASSLGTGYDEQFF
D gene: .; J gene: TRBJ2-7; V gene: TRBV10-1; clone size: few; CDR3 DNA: TGCGCCAGCAGTAGTTACGAGCAGTACTTC; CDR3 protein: CASSSYEQYF
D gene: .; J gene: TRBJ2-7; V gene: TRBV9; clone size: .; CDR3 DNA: TGTGCCAGCAGCCCCCACTGGGGTCCCTCCGAGCAGTACTTC; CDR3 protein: CASSPHWGPSEQYF
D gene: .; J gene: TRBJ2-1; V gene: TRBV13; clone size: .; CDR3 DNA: TGTGCCAGCAGCTTAAGTCCGGGACGGGACTACAATGAGCAGTTCTTC; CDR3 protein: CASSLSPGRDYNEQFF
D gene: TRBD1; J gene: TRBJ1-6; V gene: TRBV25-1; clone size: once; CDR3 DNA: TGTGCCAGCAGTGGACAGGGCGATTCACCCCTCCACTTT; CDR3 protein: CASSGQGDSPLHF
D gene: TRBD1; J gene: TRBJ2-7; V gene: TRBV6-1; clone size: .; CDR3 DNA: TGTGCCAGCAGAGTAGCCGGGACAGGGGGCGGTGAGCAGTACTTC; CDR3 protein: CASRVAGTGGGEQYF
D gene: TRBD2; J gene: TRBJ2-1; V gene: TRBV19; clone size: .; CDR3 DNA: TGTGCCAGTAGTATAGTAAGGCTAGCGGGAGGGGGATACAATGAGCAGTTCTTC; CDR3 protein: CASSIVRLAGGGYNEQFF